This TCR beta chain came from a study of T cells expressing NK-cell markers. Reprocessing the 5' RACE reads, TCRdb reports a single entry for every CDR3 protein and omits DNA. Recorded for this sample: 16,000 or so distinct CDR3 sequences. This CDR3 is 14 amino acids long. The source is a man aged 18 to 69 in good health. Sequenced: blood T cells: a sorted CD56 or NKG2C T cell subset, CD4+ or CD8+ T cells, or bulk PBMC T cells (not recorded which). The chain recombines TRBV12-3 or TRBV12-4 with TRBJ1-1; the TRBD1 assignment by TCRdb is unverifiable without DNA. CDR3 sequence: CASSSTGSNTEAFF.